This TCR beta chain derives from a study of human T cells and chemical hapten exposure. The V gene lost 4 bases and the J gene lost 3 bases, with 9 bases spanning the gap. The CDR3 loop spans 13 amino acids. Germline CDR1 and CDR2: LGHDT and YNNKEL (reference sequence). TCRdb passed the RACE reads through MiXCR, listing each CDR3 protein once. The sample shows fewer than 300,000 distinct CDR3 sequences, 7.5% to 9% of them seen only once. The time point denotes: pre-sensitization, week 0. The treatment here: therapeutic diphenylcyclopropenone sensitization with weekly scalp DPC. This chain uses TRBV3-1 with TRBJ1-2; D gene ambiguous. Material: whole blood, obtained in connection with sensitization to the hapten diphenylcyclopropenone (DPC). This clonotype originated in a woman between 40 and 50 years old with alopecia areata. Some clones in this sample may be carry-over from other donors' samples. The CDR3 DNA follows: TGTGCCAGCAGCCCAGGACGGGACTATGGCTACACCTTC. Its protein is CASSPGRDYGYTF.